The 5 T cell receptor beta chains listed next were all sequenced from one sample in a study of cytomegalovirus exposure and HLA in healthy donors (dated by TCRdb to 2015 to 2018). Preparation of the library involved the immunoSEQ multiplex PCR assay. For the multiplex PCR, a mixture combining 60 forward primers for TCR Vbeta segments and 13 reverse primers for TCR Jbeta segments was used. TCRdb carries this immuneACCESS record with in-frame sequences only. Its versions omit some clonotypes, under half of them owing to an unresolved V gene in the studies checked, with the rest unexplained. For this sample the table gives some 140,000 clones, of which more than 75% were detected only once. The ten top clones hold approximately 7.7% of the sample. Sample: PBMCs. These receptors were obtained from a man aged 25 to 45 in good health and CMV-seropositive.

The chain couples TRBV29-1 to TRBJ2-5; 8 bases map to TRBD1. The J call may not be correct, given that the DNA end is closer to TRBJ2-7. CDR1 is SQVTM and CDR2 is ANQGSEA in the germline V gene. CDR3 length: 16 residues. The CDR3 reads CSVEDRRQGFTYEQYF. The CDR3, as DNA: TGCAGCGTTGAAGATCGCCGACAGGGGTTTACCTACGAGCAGTACTTC.

This chain uses TRBV6-5 with TRBJ2-6, with D possibly TRBD1 on 6 matching bases. The CDR3 totals 14 residues. V dropped 7 bases and J dropped 2 bases, with 9 bases sitting between them. Germline CDR1 is MNHEY and CDR2 is SVGAGI. CDR3 sequence reads: CASKAGAGANVLTF. The CDR3 DNA reads as TGTGCCAGCAAGGCAGGGGCTGGGGCCAACGTCCTGACTTTC.

V and J are TRBV2 and TRBJ2-2, with 11 bases that match TRBD2. V lost 6 bases and J lost 5; bases outside the gene matches: 11. The V gene's germline CDR1 is SNHLY and CDR2 FYNNEI. CDR3 length: 17 amino acids. The CDR3 protein is CASRATSGSWETGELFF. As DNA, the CDR3 is TGTGCCAGCAGGGCAACTAGCGGGAGTTGGGAAACCGGGGAGCTGTTTTTT. Based on the CDR3 plus reference TRBV2 and TRBJ2-2, the full variable domain is EPEVTQTPSHQVTQMGQEVILRCVPISNHLYFYWYRQILGQKVEFLVSFYNNEISEKSEIFDDQFSVERPDGSNFTLKIRSTKLEDSAMYFCASRATSGSWETGELFFGEGSRLTVL.

The chain combines TRBV11-2 with TRBJ2-3; 11 bases map to TRBD2. Germline V gene sequence: CDR1 SGHAT, CDR2 FQNNGV. The junction had 4 bases not matched to a gene; V was cut back by 4 bases and J by 4 bases. This CDR3 has 15 amino acids. The DNA of the CDR3 is TGTGCCAGCAGCTATCTTAGCGGGGGGGCAGATACGCAGTATTTT. Its translation: CASSYLSGGADTQYF.

This clone has only one observation. This sequence joins TRBV5-1 and TRBJ2-1; tentative D call: TRBD1 (6 bases). Per the germline V gene, CDR1 is SGHRS and CDR2 is YFSETQ. The CDR3 has 17 amino acids. The ends were cut back, 5 bases at V and 0 bases at J, with 18 bases in the middle. CDR3 DNA sequence: TGCGCCAGCAGTCCGGCAGGGGTATCCAGCTCCTACAATGAGCAGTTCTTC. Protein: CASSPAGVSSSYNEQFF.